The sample holds many counts of the clone carrying this T cell receptor beta chain. For TCRbeta, the library was prepared with unique molecular identifiers. One entry per CDR3 protein, called by TCRdb with MiXCR from the PCR reads. The repertoire has more than 15,000 distinct CDR3 sequences, around 12% of them found once; the top ten carry 70% to 80%. The sample originates from a study of T-cell reconstitution after alpha-beta-depleted transplantation in children. The TCR comes from a boy under two years old who had a stem cell transplant for Wiskott-Aldrich syndrome, so the T cells may come from the graft donor. The sequenced sample was PBMCs, mostly from graft donor cells, obtained 180 days after TCRalphabeta/CD19-depleted stem cell transplant.

CDR3 amino acids: CAHRGGGTVETQYF. CDR3 DNA sequence: TGTGCCCACCGAGGGGGGGGGACCGTAGAGACCCAGTACTTC. The chain has TRBV28 and TRBJ2-5; D might be TRBD2 (7 bases). CDR1 is MDHEN, CDR2 SYDVKM, per germline. The CDR3 is 14 amino acids. V lost 11 bases, J lost 4 bases, and 20 bases lay in between.